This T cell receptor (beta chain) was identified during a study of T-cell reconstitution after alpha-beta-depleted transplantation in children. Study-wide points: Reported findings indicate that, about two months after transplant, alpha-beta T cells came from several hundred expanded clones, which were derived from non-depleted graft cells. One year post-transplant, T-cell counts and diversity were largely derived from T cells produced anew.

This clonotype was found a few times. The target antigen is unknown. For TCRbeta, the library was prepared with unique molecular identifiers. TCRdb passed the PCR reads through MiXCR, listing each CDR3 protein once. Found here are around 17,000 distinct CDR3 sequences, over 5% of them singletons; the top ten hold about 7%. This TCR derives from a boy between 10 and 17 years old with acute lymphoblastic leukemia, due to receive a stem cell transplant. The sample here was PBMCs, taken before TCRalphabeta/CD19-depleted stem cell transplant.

CDR3 in amino acids: CASSFSTDTQYF. The CDR3 DNA sequence: TGTGCCAGCAGTTTTAGCACAGATACGCAGTATTTT. This sequence joins TRBV2 and TRBJ2-3, with no clear D. V was pared by 5 bases and J by 0 bases, with 3 bases between. This CDR3 is 12 amino acids long. Per the germline V gene, CDR1 is SNHLY and CDR2 is FYNNEI.